Listed below are T cell receptor beta chains from one sample, sequenced in a study of shared clonotypes between healthy human individuals. TCRdb's copy holds only in-frame clones and misses some; the assay was immunoSEQ multiplex PCR. Of approximately 530,000 clones in the sample, approximately 94% were seen once. Specimen: naive CD4+ T cells sorted from blood. The receptors derive from a woman younger than 45 in good health. CDR3s include the opening cysteine and the closing phenylalanine or tryptophan. The D gene is left open where the match is weak. The size field is filled for only some rows; it gives once, few, many or a size class.

clone_size,d_call,v_call,j_call,cdr3_aa,cdr3_nt
.,.,TRBV19,TRBJ2-7,CASSIAGAPSSYEQYF,TGTGCCAGTAGTATAGCCGGAGCTCCGAGCTCCTACGAGCAGTACTTC
once,.,TRBV30,TRBJ2-7,CAWNGPYEQYF,TGTGCCTGGAACGGACCGTACGAGCAGTACTTC
.,.,TRBV28,TRBJ2-7,CASSSTYEQYF,TGTGCCAGCAGTTCCACCTACGAGCAGTACTTC
.,TRBD1,TRBV6-6,TRBJ1-1,CASSYSNNRGQVAFF,TGTGCCAGCAGTTACTCGAACAACAGGGGGCAGGTAGCTTTCTTT
.,TRBD2,TRBV28,TRBJ2-7,CASSSNPGSGSYPEQYF,TGTGCCAGCAGTTCGAACCCCGGGAGCGGGAGCTATCCCGAGCAGTACTTC
.,.,TRBV7-2,TRBJ2-7,CASSFGLPPYEQYF,TGTGCCAGCAGCTTCGGGCTACCACCTTACGAGCAGTACTTC
.,TRBD2,TRBV11-2,TRBJ2-4,CASSLGLAVKNIQYF,TGTGCCAGCAGCTTAGGCCTAGCGGTTAAAAACATTCAGTACTTC
once,.,TRBV2,TRBJ2-7,CASSVQGRPYEQYF,TGTGCCAGCAGTGTTCAGGGGAGGCCCTACGAGCAGTACTTC
.,.,TRBV28,TRBJ2-3,CASSFLILSDTQYF,TGTGCCAGCAGTTTCCTAATCTTGTCAGATACGCAGTATTTT
.,TRBD1,TRBV29-1,TRBJ1-2,CSVGTGAYGYTF,TGCAGCGTTGGGACAGGGGCCTATGGCTACACCTTC
.,TRBD2,TRBV19,TRBJ2-1,CASSAGLVVNEQFF,TGTGCCAGTAGCGCGGGACTAGTCGTAAATGAGCAGTTCTTC
.,TRBD2,TRBV5-1,TRBJ2-3,CASSLSGLAGNSDTQYF,TGCGCCAGCAGCCTCTCAGGACTAGCGGGAAACTCAGATACGCAGTATTTT
.,TRBD1,TRBV5-5,TRBJ1-2,CASSLAGGIGNGYTF,TGTGCCAGCAGCTTGGCAGGGGGCATAGGGAATGGCTACACCTTC
.,.,TRBV21-1,TRBJ1-5,CASSKGDQPQHF,TGTGCCAGCAGCAAAGGCGATCAGCCCCAGCATTTT
.,TRBD1,TRBV5-6,TRBJ1-3,CASSYRTGEFAGNTIYF,TGTGCCAGCAGCTATAGGACAGGAGAGTTTGCAGGAAACACCATATATTTT
once,.,TRBV5-5,TRBJ2-2,CASSRVPTDTGELFF,TGTGCCAGCAGCCGAGTACCGACCGACACCGGGGAGCTGTTTTTT